Listed below are T cell receptor beta chains from one sample, sequenced in a study of blood T cell repertoires in COVID-19. The assay was immunoSEQ multiplex PCR, and TCRdb's table has in-frame clones only and misses some. The sample yields roughly 250,000 clones, about 89% seen once. Sequencing was carried out using PBMCs or T cells enriched from blood (not recorded which). The source is a woman between 18 and 29 years old who had recovered from COVID-19. CDR3s include the opening cysteine and the closing phenylalanine or tryptophan. D genes are given only for firm matches. Only some rows state a clone size, as once, few, many or a class for expanded clones.

clone_size	d_call	v_call	j_call	cdr3_aa	cdr3_nt
NA	TRBD2	TRBV7-3	TRBJ2-1	CASSRGPGLAVSDEQFF	TGTGCCAGCAGCAGAGGCCCGGGACTAGCGGTGTCTGATGAGCAGTTCTTC
NA	NA	TRBV30	TRBJ1-1	CACRRTENTEAFF	TGTGCCTGCAGACGGACAGAGAACACTGAAGCTTTCTTT
NA	TRBD1	TRBV6-2/TRBV6-3	TRBJ1-2	CASSWRDRYFYGYTF	TGTGCCAGCAGTTGGCGGGACAGGTATTTCTATGGCTACACCTTC
NA	NA	TRBV2	TRBJ1-1	CASREELDTEAFF	TGTGCCAGCAGGGAAGAGCTGGACACTGAAGCTTTCTTT
once	TRBD2	TRBV4-1	TRBJ2-5	CASSQGLAGRETQYF	TGCGCCAGCAGCCAAGGTCTAGCGGGACGAGAGACCCAGTACTTC
NA	NA	TRBV7-7	TRBJ2-2	CASSLGSGASSNTGELFF	TGTGCTAGCAGCTTAGGGTCAGGGGCGAGTTCGAACACCGGGGAGCTGTTTTTT
NA	TRBD1	TRBV5-5	TRBJ2-5	CASLKEGAGGETQYF	TGTGCCAGCTTAAAAGAGGGGGCAGGGGGAGAGACCCAGTACTTC
once	NA	TRBV3-1/TRBV3-2	TRBJ2-3	CASSPSGLEDTQYF	TGTGCCAGCAGCCCCAGCGGTTTAGAAGATACGCAGTATTTT
many	NA	TRBV6-5	TRBJ1-1	CASSSDRKNTEAFF	TGTGCCAGCAGTTCTGACAGAAAGAACACTGAAGCTTTCTTT
NA	NA	TRBV12-5	TRBJ1-4	CASGLVEEKLFF	TGTGCTAGTGGTTTGGTTGAGGAAAAACTGTTTTTT
NA	TRBD1	TRBV28	TRBJ1-6	CASRPGQGGSPLHF	TGTGCCAGCAGACCGGGACAGGGAGGATCACCCCTCCACTTT
NA	NA	TRBV4-1	TRBJ1-2	CASSAGTSRLRHYGYTF	TGCGCCAGCAGCGCCGGGACATCAAGGCTCCGCCACTATGGCTACACCTTC
NA	NA	TRBV27	TRBJ1-1	CASVGRGETEAFF	TGTGCCAGCGTGGGAAGGGGTGAAACTGAAGCTTTCTTT
NA	TRBD1	TRBV15	TRBJ1-1	CATSASDRVNTEAFF	TGTGCCACCAGCGCGTCAGACAGGGTTAACACTGAAGCTTTCTTT
NA	NA	TRBV14	TRBJ1-6	CASSQESRVSLHF	TGTGCCAGCAGCCAAGAATCGAGGGTTTCTCTCCACTTT
NA	NA	TRBV24-1	TRBJ1-2	CATSDQTGNYGYTF	TGTGCCACCAGTGACCAGACGGGGAACTATGGCTACACCTTC
once	NA	TRBV13	TRBJ1-1	CASSSPRGHTEAFF	TGTGCCAGCAGCTCCCCACGAGGGCACACTGAAGCTTTCTTT
NA	NA	TRBV10-3	TRBJ2-2	CAISDPRLAGELFF	TGTGCCATCAGTGATCCGAGACTTGCCGGGGAGCTGTTTTTT